This T cell receptor beta chain originates from a study of cytomegalovirus exposure and HLA in healthy donors. The PCR contained 60 Vbeta and 13 Jbeta primers. Profiled with immunoSEQ multiplex PCR; TCRdb holds only in-frame clones, not every one. The sample consists of roughly 120,000 clones, 70% to 75% of them appearing once. This CDR3 is 16 amino acids long. CDR1 is KGHSH and CDR2 is LQKENI in the germline V gene. Germline trimming cut 5 bases from V and 1 base from J; bases unmatched to any gene: 10. Sequencing input: PBMCs. This TCR came from a woman aged 40 to 55 in good health and CMV-seropositive. The gene calls are TRBV18 and TRBJ2-5; TRBD1 aligns across 7 bases. The CDR3 DNA reads TGTGCCAGCTCAGAGGGACAGCTACAATTCCAAGAGACCCAGTACTTC. Protein product: CASSEGQLQFQETQYF.